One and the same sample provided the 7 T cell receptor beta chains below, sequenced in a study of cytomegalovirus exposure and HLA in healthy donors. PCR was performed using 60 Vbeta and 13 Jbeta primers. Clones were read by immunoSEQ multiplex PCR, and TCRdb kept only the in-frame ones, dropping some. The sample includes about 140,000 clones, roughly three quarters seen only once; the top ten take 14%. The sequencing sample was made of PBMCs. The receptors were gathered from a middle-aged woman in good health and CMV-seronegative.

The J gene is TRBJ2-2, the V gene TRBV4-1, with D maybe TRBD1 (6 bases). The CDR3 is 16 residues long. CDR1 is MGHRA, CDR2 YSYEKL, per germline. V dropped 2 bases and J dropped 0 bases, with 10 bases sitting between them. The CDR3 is CASSQRTVSNTGELFF. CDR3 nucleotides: TGCGCCAGCAGCCAAAGGACAGTCTCGAACACCGGGGAGCTGTTTTTT.

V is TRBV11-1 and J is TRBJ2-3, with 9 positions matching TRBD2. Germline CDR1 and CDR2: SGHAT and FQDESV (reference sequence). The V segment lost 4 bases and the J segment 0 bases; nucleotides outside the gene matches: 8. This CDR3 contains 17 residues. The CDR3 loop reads CASSWGATSGSTDTQYF. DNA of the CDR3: TGTGCCAGCAGCTGGGGGGCGACTAGCGGAAGCACAGATACGCAGTATTTT.

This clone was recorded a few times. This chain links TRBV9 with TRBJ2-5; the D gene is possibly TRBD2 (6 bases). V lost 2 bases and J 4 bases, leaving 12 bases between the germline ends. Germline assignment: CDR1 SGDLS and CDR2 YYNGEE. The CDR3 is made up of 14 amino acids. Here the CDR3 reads CASSVRPGAETQYF. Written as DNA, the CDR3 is TGTGCCAGCAGCGTCAGGCCGGGAGCAGAGACCCAGTACTTC.

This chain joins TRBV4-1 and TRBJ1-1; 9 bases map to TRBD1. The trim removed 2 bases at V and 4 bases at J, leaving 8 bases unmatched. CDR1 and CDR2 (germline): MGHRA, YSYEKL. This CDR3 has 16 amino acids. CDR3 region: CASSQRTGVDGTEAFF. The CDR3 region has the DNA TGCGCCAGCAGCCAAAGGACAGGGGTGGATGGCACTGAAGCTTTCTTT.

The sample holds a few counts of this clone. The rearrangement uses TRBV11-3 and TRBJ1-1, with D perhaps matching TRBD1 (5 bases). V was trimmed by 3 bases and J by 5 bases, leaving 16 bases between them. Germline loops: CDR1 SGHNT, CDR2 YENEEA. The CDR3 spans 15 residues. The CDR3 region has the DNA TGTGCCAGCAGCTTGGGGGGAGTGGAGAGAACTGAAGCTTTCTTT. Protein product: CASSLGGVERTEAFF.

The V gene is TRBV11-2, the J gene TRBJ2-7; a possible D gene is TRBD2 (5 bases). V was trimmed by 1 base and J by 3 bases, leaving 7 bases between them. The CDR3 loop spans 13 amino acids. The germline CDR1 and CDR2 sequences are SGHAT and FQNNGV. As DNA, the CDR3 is TGTGCCAGCAGCTTAGGACTATACTACGAGCAGTACTTC. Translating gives CASSLGLYYEQYF.

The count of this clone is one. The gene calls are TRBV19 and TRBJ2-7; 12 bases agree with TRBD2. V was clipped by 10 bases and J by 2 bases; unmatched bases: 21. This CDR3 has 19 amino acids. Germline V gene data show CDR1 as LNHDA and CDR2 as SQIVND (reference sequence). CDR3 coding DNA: TGTGCCACCCCTAGGGGATCAGCTCCATGGACTAGCGGGACCTACGAGCAGTACTTC. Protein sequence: CATPRGSAPWTSGTYEQYF.